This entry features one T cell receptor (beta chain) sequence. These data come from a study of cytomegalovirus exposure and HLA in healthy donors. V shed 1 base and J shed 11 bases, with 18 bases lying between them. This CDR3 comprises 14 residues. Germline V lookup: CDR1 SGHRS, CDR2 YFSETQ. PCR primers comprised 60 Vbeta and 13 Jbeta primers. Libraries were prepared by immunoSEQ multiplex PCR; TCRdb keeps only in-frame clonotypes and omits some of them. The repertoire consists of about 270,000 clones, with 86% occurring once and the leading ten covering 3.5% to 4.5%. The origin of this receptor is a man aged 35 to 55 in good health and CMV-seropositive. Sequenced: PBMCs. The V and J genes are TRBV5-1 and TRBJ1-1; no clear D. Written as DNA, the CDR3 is TGCGCCAGCAGCTTGTTATTAGACACTCCCGTGGCTTTCTTT. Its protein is CASSLLLDTPVAFF.